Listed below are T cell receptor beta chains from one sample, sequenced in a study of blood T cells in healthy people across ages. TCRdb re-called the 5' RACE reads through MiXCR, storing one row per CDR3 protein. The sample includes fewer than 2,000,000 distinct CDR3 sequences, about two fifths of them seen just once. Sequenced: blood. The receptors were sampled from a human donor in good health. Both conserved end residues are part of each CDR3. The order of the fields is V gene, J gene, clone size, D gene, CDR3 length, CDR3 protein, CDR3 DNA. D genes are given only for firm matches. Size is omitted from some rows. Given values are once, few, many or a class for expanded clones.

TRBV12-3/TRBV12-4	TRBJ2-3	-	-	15	CASSFPSKGTDTQYF	TGTGCCAGCAGTTTCCCCTCTAAGGGCACAGATACGCAGTATTTT
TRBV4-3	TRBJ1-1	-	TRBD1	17	CASSQDLDREMNTEAFF	TGCGCCAGCAGCCAAGATTTGGACAGGGAGATGAACACTGAAGCTTTCTTT
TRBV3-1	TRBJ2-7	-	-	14	CASSPTAGSDEQYF	TGTGCCAGCAGCCCCACGGCGGGGAGCGACGAGCAGTACTTC
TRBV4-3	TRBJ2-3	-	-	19	CASSQWGTELAGGTDTQYF	TGCGCCAGCAGCCAATGGGGGACCGAACTAGCAGGGGGCACAGATACGCAGTATTTT
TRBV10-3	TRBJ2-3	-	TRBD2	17	CAISESTSGGRADTQYF	TGTGCCATCAGTGAGTCGACTAGCGGGGGTAGGGCAGATACGCAGTATTTT
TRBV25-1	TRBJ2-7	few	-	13	CASNDEGDYEQYF	TGTGCCAGTAATGATGAGGGGGACTACGAGCAGTACTTC
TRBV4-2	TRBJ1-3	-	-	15	CASSQNDNSGNTIYF	TGTGCCAGCAGCCAAAACGACAACTCTGGAAACACCATATATTTT
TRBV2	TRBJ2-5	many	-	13	CASSAFLAETQYF	TGTGCCAGCAGTGCCTTTCTAGCGGAGACCCAGTACTTC
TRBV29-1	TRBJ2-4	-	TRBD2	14	CSVYGGVDHNEQYF	TGCAGCGTATACGGGGGGGTGGATCACAATGAGCAGTACTTC
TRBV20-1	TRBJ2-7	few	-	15	CSARLDRTTRYEQYF	TGCAGTGCTAGACTGGACAGGACTACCCGTTACGAGCAGTACTTC
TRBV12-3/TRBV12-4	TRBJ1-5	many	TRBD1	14	CASSKQGGNQPQHF	TGTGCCAGCAGTAAACAGGGGGGGAATCAGCCCCAGCATTTT
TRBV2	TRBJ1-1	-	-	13	CASTDGVNTEAFF	TGTGCCAGCACCGACGGTGTGAACACTGAAGCTTTCTTT
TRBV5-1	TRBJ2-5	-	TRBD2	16	CASGSSGGAGGETQYF	TGCGCCAGCGGGAGTAGCGGGGGAGCCGGAGGGGAGACCCAGTACTTC
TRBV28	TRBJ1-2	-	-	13	CASSLPSRESYTF	TGTGCCAGCAGTCTACCCAGTCGTGAAAGCTACACCTTC
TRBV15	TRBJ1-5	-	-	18	CATSRRGFGPGSNQPQHF	TGTGCCACCAGCAGACGCGGTTTTGGACCGGGTAGCAATCAGCCCCAGCATTTT
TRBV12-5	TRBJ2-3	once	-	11	CASGRGLYKYF	TGTGCTAGTGGCCGGGGACTGTACAAGTATTTT
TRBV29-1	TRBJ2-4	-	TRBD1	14	CSVDPGQALGGQYF	TGCAGCGTTGACCCGGGACAGGCCCTCGGCGGGCAGTACTTC
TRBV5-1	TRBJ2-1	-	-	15	CASSSGTGGVDEQFF	TGCGCCAGCAGCTCCGGGACCGGGGGAGTCGATGAGCAGTTCTTC
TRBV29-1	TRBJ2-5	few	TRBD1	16	CSVEGGTGEIVETQYF	TGCAGCGTTGAAGGAGGGACAGGGGAGATTGTAGAGACCCAGTACTTC
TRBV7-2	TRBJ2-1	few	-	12	CASSLMETVVFF	TGTGCCAGCAGCTTAATGGAGACGGTGGTGTTCTTC
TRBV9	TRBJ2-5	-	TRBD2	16	CASSTRMGGGQETQYF	TGTGCCAGCAGCACCCGGATGGGCGGGGGACAAGAGACCCAGTACTTC
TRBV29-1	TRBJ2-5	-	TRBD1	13	CGVESNRGETQYF	TGCGGCGTTGAATCGAACAGGGGGGAGACCCAGTACTTC
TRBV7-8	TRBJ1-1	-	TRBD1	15	CASSLALGQRPEAFF	TGTGCCAGCAGCTTAGCGCTGGGACAGAGACCTGAAGCTTTCTTT
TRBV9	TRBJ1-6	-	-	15	CASSPNQGSGSPLHF	TGTGCCAGCAGCCCCAACCAGGGCTCTGGTTCACCCCTCCACTTT
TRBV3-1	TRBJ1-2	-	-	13	CASSQGGGVGYTF	TGTGCCAGCAGCCAAGGGGGCGGTGTCGGCTACACCTTC
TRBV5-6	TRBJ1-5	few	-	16	CASSLGYRKGNQPQHF	TGTGCCAGCAGCTTGGGGTACCGCAAGGGGAATCAGCCCCAGCATTTT
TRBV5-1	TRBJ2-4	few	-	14	CASSGGMAKNIQYF	TGCGCCAGCAGCGGGGGAATGGCCAAAAACATTCAGTACTTC
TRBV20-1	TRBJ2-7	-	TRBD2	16	CSAPGLAGGPESEQYF	TGCAGTGCCCCTGGCTTAGCGGGGGGGCCAGAGAGCGAGCAGTACTTC
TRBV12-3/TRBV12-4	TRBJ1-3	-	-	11	CASRAGPTIYF	TGTGCCAGCAGAGCCGGCCCCACCATATATTTT
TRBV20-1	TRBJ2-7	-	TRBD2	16	CSATQGVAGGSYEQYF	TGCAGTGCTACCCAGGGGGTAGCGGGGGGTTCGTACGAGCAGTACTTC
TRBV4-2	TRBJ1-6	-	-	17	CASSQEEGNSYNSPLHF	TGTGCCAGCAGCCAAGAAGAAGGTAACAGCTATAATTCACCCCTCCACTTT
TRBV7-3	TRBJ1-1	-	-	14	CASSLNARNTEAFF	TGTGCCAGCAGCTTAAATGCCAGGAACACTGAAGCTTTCTTT
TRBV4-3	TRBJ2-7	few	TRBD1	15	CASSQVSGQPYEQYF	TGCGCCAGCAGCCAAGTCTCGGGACAGCCCTACGAGCAGTACTTC
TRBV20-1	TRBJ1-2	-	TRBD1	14	CSARGLEGGEGYTF	TGCAGTGCTAGGGGATTGGAAGGGGGCGAAGGCTACACCTTC
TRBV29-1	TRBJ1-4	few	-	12	CSVVSVDEKLFF	TGCAGCGTTGTATCGGTTGACGAAAAACTGTTTTTT
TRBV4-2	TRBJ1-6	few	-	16	CASSQEFGVPNSPLHF	TGTGCCAGCAGCCAAGAGTTCGGGGTGCCAAATTCACCCCTCCACTTT
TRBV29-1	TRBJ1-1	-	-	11	CSVKGYTEAFF	TGCAGCGTTAAGGGGTACACTGAAGCTTTCTTT